This paragraph reports one TCR beta chain. The length of the CDR3 is 16 residues. Germline CDR1 reads SGHNT; CDR2 reads YYREEE (reference sequence). V was pared by 4 bases and J by 0 bases, with 6 bases of the junction left unmatched. The data stem from a study of blood T cell repertoires in COVID-19. The overall study: Both acute and convalescent COVID-19 samples were obtained from the United States, Italy and Spain.

The Seattle patients joined while their infection was active and were tracked longitudinally afterward. The authors' processing: How many nucleated cells were present was estimated from reference gene primer amplification. Only in-frame clones appear in the TCRdb table, and some are missing; sequencing was by immunoSEQ multiplex PCR. D and trimming come from the DNA, and the V and J calls and clone size come from that table. This table has about 200,000 clones, roughly 84% appearing once. The material sequenced was peripheral blood. The TCR sequence derives from a man aged 45-65 years with COVID-19, enrolled during active disease. The gene calls are TRBV5-4 and TRBJ2-5; TRBD1 matches at 10 bases. The CDR3 DNA sequence: TGTGCCAGCAGCCTGGGGGGACAGGGGTACCAAGAGACCCAGTACTTC. This encodes CASSLGGQGYQETQYF.